This T cell receptor (beta chain) was obtained from a study of blood T cell repertoires in COVID-19. Across the study: Material from acute and convalescent COVID-19 was sourced from the United States, Italy and Spain. T cells, B-cell-depleted T cells, or PBMCs provided the cDNA or gDNA that served as material.

The Seattle site enrolled patients during active infection and followed them longitudinally. As processed by the authors: Amplifying reference gene primers gave estimates of nucleated cell counts. The repertoire was sequenced with immunoSEQ multiplex PCR; TCRdb's copy has only in-frame clones and lacks some. V and J calls and clone size are given by that table; D and trimming were obtained from the DNA. This sample has about 360,000 clones, with 75% to 90% found just once. CDR3 length: 15 amino acids. The V end lost 3 bases, the J end lost 1 base, and 11 bases lay between the germline ends. CDR1 and CDR2 from the germline V gene are SGHRS and YFSETQ.

Input material: peripheral blood. The V call is TRBV5-1, the J call TRBJ1-3; no firm D call. The sequence came from a woman in her sixties with COVID-19, enrolled during active disease. The CDR3 coding sequence is TGCGCCAGCAGCTCGGGAGAACTATCTGGAAACACCATATATTTT. The encoded protein is CASSSGELSGNTIYF. The complete variable domain, with remaining parts taken from reference TRBV5-1 and TRBJ1-3, reads KAGVTQTPRYLIKTRGQQVTLSCSPISGHRSVSWYQQTPGQGLQFLFEYFSETQRNKGNFPGRFSGRQFSNSRSEMNVSTLELGDSALYLCASSSGELSGNTIYFGEGSWLTVV.